Here is one T cell receptor (beta chain) with its context. No antigen is known for it. Naive CD8 cells were CD45RO-negative, positively selected for CCR7, excluding terminally differentiated effector memory CD45RA+ cells. Authors' data handling: Junction-only sequences without quality scores were provided by ImmunoSEQ, so filtering was different. Profiled with immunoSEQ multiplex PCR; TCRdb holds only in-frame clones, not every one. The V and J calls and clone size come from that table; D and trimming were worked out from the DNA. The sample has around 600,000 clones; 85% to 95% are singletons. The entry originates in a study of shared clonotypes between healthy human individuals. Study results and caveats: Estimated clonotype richness was generally higher in naive than memory subsets. The study's rarefaction showed incomplete sorted-subset sequencing despite large depth. With few donors, the genetic and exposure-history diversity represented was limited.

The source material was naive CD8+ T cells sorted from blood. The receptor comes from a woman in her twenties or thirties in good health.

The CDR3 DNA reads as TGTGCCAGCAGTTTACTAGCGGGAGAGTACAATGAGCAGTTCTTC. Translating gives CASSLLAGEYNEQFF. The chain employs TRBV27 and TRBJ2-1; 10 bases are shared with TRBD2. V dropped 2 bases and J dropped 4; count of bases not matched to a gene: 2. There are 15 residues in the CDR3. Germline V gene lookup returns CDR1 MNHEY and CDR2 SMNVEV (reference sequence).